The 28 T cell receptor beta chains in this list originate from one sample, sequenced in a study of neurological immune-mediated disorders. TCRdb redid the calling of the 5' RACE reads with MiXCR, one entry per CDR3 protein. The data hold just under 60,000 distinct CDR3 sequences, with under 2.5% observed a single time. The sequenced sample was PBMCs. The receptors derive from a man aged 50-59 years with multiple sclerosis.

This clonotype showed up many times. The J gene is TRBJ2-7, the V gene TRBV27, with 7 bases that match TRBD1. Germline trimming cut 7 bases from V and 1 base from J; bases unmatched to any gene: 10. The CDR3 is 15 amino acids. From germline, CDR1 is MNHEY and CDR2 SMNVEV (reference sequence). The chain's CDR3 is CASKFGLQGSYEQYF. The CDR3 DNA follows: TGTGCCAGCAAATTCGGCCTACAGGGGTCCTACGAGCAGTACTTC.

This clonotype was seen many times. This chain uses TRBV4-1 with TRBJ2-5, with TRBD1 identical over 9 bases. The length of the CDR3 is 16 residues. V trimming: 1 base; J trimming: 5 bases; junction bases outside the gene matches: 8. The germline CDR1 and CDR2 sequences are MGHRA and YSYEKL. CDR3 DNA sequence: TGCGCCAGCAGCCAAGTAGGGACAGGGCCGAGGGAGACCCAGTACTTC. Translation: CASSQVGTGPRETQYF.

At least ten counts were recorded for this clonotype. The chain joins TRBV7-9 to TRBJ2-1; tentatively, D is TRBD1 (6 bases). V was shortened by 7 bases and J by 6 bases, with 19 bases between the two germline ends. CDR1 and CDR2 (germline): SEHNR, FQNEAQ (reference sequence). The length of the CDR3 is 15 residues. CDR3: CASIDRPEKGNEQFF. As DNA, the CDR3 is TGTGCCAGCATCGACAGGCCAGAGAAAGGCAATGAGCAGTTCTTC.

The table lists this clonotype with many counts. The chain couples TRBV29-1 to TRBJ2-7, with 7 bases aligning to TRBD1. V shed 3 bases and J 5 bases; nucleotides not matched to a gene: 10. The CDR3 covers 14 residues. The germline V gene encodes CDR1 SQVTM and CDR2 ANQGSEA. The CDR3 bases are TGCAGCGTTGAGCAGACAGGGATTGGGGACGAGCAGTACTTC. Residues: CSVEQTGIGDEQYF.

The table lists this clonotype with many counts. The chain links TRBV5-1 to TRBJ2-7; 7 positions match TRBD1. The CDR3 contains 13 residues. Germline-derived CDR1 and CDR2 are SGHRS and YFSETQ. Trimming cost V 7 bases and J 2 bases; bases outside gene matches: 6. CDR3 loop: CASPGQATYEQYF. The CDR3 nucleotides are TGCGCCAGCCCAGGACAGGCAACCTACGAGCAGTACTTC.

This clonotype was counted at least ten times. The CDR3 DNA follows: TGTGCCAGCAGCTTCGACAGTTACAATGAGCAGTTCTTC. Its protein product is CASSFDSYNEQFF. The rearrangement joins TRBV6-5 to TRBJ2-1, with a tentative D call TRBD1 (5 bases). This CDR3 spans 13 amino acids. V lost 6 bases and J 4 bases, leaving 10 bases between the germline ends. From germline, CDR1 is MNHEY and CDR2 SVGAGI.

This clonotype was detected only a few times. A read error is likely, as this CDR3 ends without the conserved phenylalanine or tryptophan. This sequence joins TRBV14 and TRBJ2-7; 7 nucleotides line up with TRBD1. Germline V lookup: CDR1 SGHDN, CDR2 FVKESK. CDR3 size: 14 residues. With 4 bases clipped from V and 3 bases from J, the junction kept 6 bases outside the gene matches. In nucleotides, the CDR3 is TGTGCCAGCAGCCCCGGGACAGTATTCTACGAGCAGTACTGC. Translation: CASSPGTVFYEQYC.

This clonotype was picked up many times. The chain has TRBV6-1 and TRBJ2-3; no clear D gene. The CDR3 consists of 15 residues. The V end was cut by 1 base, the J end by 3 bases, with 11 bases between. CDR1 MNHNS and CDR2 SASEGT come from the germline V gene. Here the CDR3 DNA reads TGTGCCAGCAGTGAAGGCCCAAGTTCTACAGATACGCAGTATTTT. Amino acids: CASSEGPSSTDTQYF.

This clonotype was counted many times. V gene TRBV10-3 combines with J gene TRBJ1-5; perhaps TRBD1 as D (5 bases). The CDR3 totals 13 residues. From germline, CDR1 is ENHRY and CDR2 SYGVKD. V lost 4 bases and J lost 7, with 11 bases in between. CDR3 in amino acids: CAISGGTGQPQHF. In DNA form, the CDR3 reads TGTGCCATCAGTGGAGGGACGGGGCAGCCCCAGCATTTT.

This clonotype was seen at least ten times. The chain couples TRBV20-1 to TRBJ2-5; tentatively, D is TRBD2 (6 bases). Germline V gene lookup returns CDR1 DFQATT and CDR2 SNEGSKA (reference sequence). V lost 3 bases to trimming and J lost 2 bases, with 13 bases between them. This CDR3 has 14 residues. The CDR3 coding sequence is TGCAGTGCTAGTCGGGGAGCGGGTCAAGAGACCCAGTACTTC. Translated, it gives CSASRGAGQETQYF.

There are many counts of this clonotype. The chain links TRBV4-3 to TRBJ1-4; 7 bases agree with TRBD1. Per germline, CDR1 LGHNA and CDR2 YSLEER. CDR3 length: 16 residues. With 0 bases clipped from V and 8 bases from J, the junction kept 9 bases outside the gene matches. The CDR3 DNA follows: TGCGCCAGCAGCCAAGATCCTGACAGGGCGGGGGAAAAACTGTTTTTT. Amino acid sequence: CASSQDPDRAGEKLFF.

The table lists this clonotype with many counts. V gene TRBV5-1 combines with J gene TRBJ2-5; possibly TRBD2 for D (5 bases). This CDR3 has 14 amino acids. Deletions cut 4 bases from V and 0 bases from J, with 10 bases between. Germline V gene data show CDR1 as SGHRS and CDR2 as YFSETQ. The CDR3 here is CASSPSTNQETQYF. The CDR3 nucleotides read TGCGCCAGCAGCCCTAGCACCAACCAAGAGACCCAGTACTTC.

This clonotype was picked up many times. This chain uses TRBV20-1 with TRBJ1-5; TRBD1 is a possible D gene (6 bases). CDR1 and CDR2 from the germline V gene are DFQATT and SNEGSKA (reference sequence). The germline V and J ends were trimmed by 5 bases and 9 bases, with 20 bases remaining between them. This CDR3 has 14 residues. For the CDR3, the DNA is TGCAGTGCTTGGACAGAGGGAGGGGGGAGGCCCCAGCATTTT. Amino acid sequence: CSAWTEGGGRPQHF.

This clonotype was counted ten times or more. The chain links TRBV20-1 to TRBJ1-5; TRBD1 matches at 11 bases. V gave up 0 bases and J gave up 2 bases; unmatched junction bases: 6. This CDR3 has 17 amino acids. Germline CDR1 is DFQATT and CDR2 is SNEGSKA (reference sequence). Here the CDR3 reads CSARELWTGGRNQPQHF. The CDR3 DNA reads TGCAGTGCTAGAGAACTGTGGACAGGGGGCCGCAATCAGCCCCAGCATTTT.

This clonotype qualifies as medium-sized. The chain employs TRBV5-1 and TRBJ2-2; 11 nucleotides line up with TRBD1. The V segment lost 4 bases and the J segment 4 bases; nucleotides outside the gene matches: 3. Per the germline V gene, CDR1 is SGHRS and CDR2 is YFSETQ. The CDR3 runs to 15 residues. The CDR3 here is CASSAGTGGTGELFF. The CDR3 DNA reads as TGCGCCAGCAGCGCCGGGACAGGGGGCACCGGGGAGCTGTTTTTT.

This clonotype has a count of ten or more. J is TRBJ1-4 and V is TRBV7-2, with TRBD1 matching 9 bases. CDR1 is SGHTA, CDR2 FQGNSA, per germline. This CDR3 has 14 amino acids. The V gene end was trimmed by 6 bases and the J gene end by 8 bases; junction bases not matched to a gene: 7. This chain's CDR3 is CASSPQGAREKLFF. As DNA, the CDR3 is TGTGCCAGCAGTCCACAGGGGGCACGAGAAAAACTGTTTTTT.

This clonotype has at least ten counts. The chain employs TRBV4-2 and TRBJ2-7, with D uncertain. There are 13 residues in the CDR3. Trimming took off 0 bases at V and 4 bases at J, with 7 bases between the two ends. Germline assignment: CDR1 LGHNA and CDR2 YNFKEQ. CDR3 nucleotide sequence: TGTGCCAGCAGCCAAGATGCGACTTACGAGCAGTACTTC. The encoded protein is CASSQDATYEQYF.

This clonotype was picked up many times. This chain joins TRBV20-1 and TRBJ1-3, with D possibly matching TRBD1 (5 bases). In germline, CDR1 is DFQATT, CDR2 SNEGSKA (reference sequence). Trimming removed 5 bases from V and 3 bases from J, with 17 bases in between. The CDR3 covers 15 residues. The CDR3 region is CSAQGAGSNGNTIYF. DNA for the CDR3: TGCAGTGCTCAGGGTGCAGGGTCCAATGGAAACACCATATATTTT.

At least ten counts were recorded for this clonotype. V usage is TRBV5-1 and J usage is TRBJ1-3; possibly TRBD1 for D (5 bases). The germline V and J ends were trimmed by 0 bases and 4 bases, with 11 bases remaining between them. This CDR3 spans 15 amino acids. Germline values: CDR1 SGHRS, CDR2 YFSETQ. The CDR3 bases are TGCGCCAGCAGCTTGGAAACAGGACAAGGAAACACCATATATTTT. Translated: CASSLETGQGNTIYF.

A word on this clonotype: The junction does not match germline at one end; this may be a read error. The J gene is TRBJ2-5, the V gene TRBV6-6; 7 bases align to TRBD2. The CDR3 spans 16 residues. CDR1 is MNHNY, CDR2 SVGAGI, per germline (reference sequence). CDR3 bases: TGTGTCAGCGCCCCGGGCTTGGGGGGGTCCCAAGAGACCCAGTACTTC. Its translation is CVSAPGLGGSQETQYF.

This clonotype has at least ten counts. The V gene is TRBV6-5, the J gene TRBJ2-7, with 15 bases identical to TRBD2. Germline loops: CDR1 MNHEY, CDR2 SVGAGI. With V trimmed by 5 bases and J by 3 bases, 8 bases remained unmatched. This CDR3 is 17 amino acids long. This CDR3 is CASSRTSGGARGYEQYF. The CDR3 DNA reads as TGTGCCAGCAGTAGGACTAGCGGGGGGGCTCGGGGCTACGAGCAGTACTTC.

This clonotype came up many times. This rearrangement joins TRBV6-2 or TRBV6-3 to TRBJ2-3; the match to TRBD1 covers 7 bases. The length of the CDR3 is 16 residues. Trimming took 2 bases from V and 2 from J; bases not matched to a gene: 7. CDR1 MNHEY and CDR2 SVGEGT come from the germline V gene. CDR3 loop: CASSYIGTELTDTQYF. The DNA of the CDR3 is TGTGCCAGCAGTTACATCGGGACAGAACTCACAGATACGCAGTATTTT.

This clonotype was seen repeatedly, ten times or more. The chain uses TRBV29-1 and TRBJ1-3, with 7 nucleotides matching TRBD1. CDR1 and CDR2 from the germline V gene are SQVTM and ANQGSEA. This CDR3 is built from 14 residues. Trimming removed 3 bases from V and 3 bases from J; junction bases left unmatched: 5. The DNA for the CDR3 is TGCAGCGTTGAGAGGGGGCTCGGTGGAAACACCATATATTTT. As protein: CSVERGLGGNTIYF.

Many counts were recorded for this clonotype. The chain joins TRBV4-2 to TRBJ2-2; TRBD1 matches at 11 bases. The CDR3 totals 17 residues. CDR1 LGHNA and CDR2 YNFKEQ come from the germline V gene. Unmatched junction bases numbered 6, after V lost 0 bases and J lost 6 bases. CDR3 DNA: TGTGCCAGCAGCCAAGATCGCGGACAGGGGGCGGCCGGGGAGCTGTTTTTT. Translated, it gives CASSQDRGQGAAGELFF.

This clonotype was seen ten or more times. This rearrangement joins TRBV24-1 to TRBJ1-5; TRBD1 might be the D (5 bases). V shed 3 bases and J shed 7 bases, with 12 bases lying between them. Germline V gene sequence: CDR1 KGHDR, CDR2 SFDVKD. CDR3 length: 14 residues. The DNA of the CDR3 is TGTGCCACCAGTGATCAGCGGGGCGGCCAGCCCCAGCATTTT. Translated, it gives CATSDQRGGQPQHF.

This clonotype was detected many times. The chain employs TRBV5-5 and TRBJ1-5; weak D call: TRBD1 (6 bases). The germline V gene encodes CDR1 SGHKS and CDR2 YYEKEE (reference sequence). The CDR3 is 18 residues long. V was shortened by 4 bases and J by 6 bases, with 26 bases between the two germline ends. The CDR3 loop reads CASSPLYRDRIRGQPQHF. The DNA of the CDR3 is TGTGCCAGCAGCCCGCTTTACAGGGATAGGATTAGAGGTCAGCCCCAGCATTTT.

This clonotype was seen only a few times. V and J are TRBV28 and TRBJ1-3; perhaps TRBD1 as D (5 bases). Trimming took off 6 bases at V and 3 bases at J, with 15 bases between the two ends. The CDR3 has 15 amino acids. The V gene's germline CDR1 is MDHEN and CDR2 SYDVKM. This CDR3 reads CASSGGGALGNTIYF. CDR3 sequence (DNA): TGTGCCAGCAGCGGGGGGGGAGCGCTTGGAAACACCATATATTTT.

The V gene is TRBV3-1, the J gene TRBJ1-2; a weak D match, TRBD1 (5 bases). This CDR3 region has 15 residues. Per germline, CDR1 LGHDT and CDR2 YNNKEL (reference sequence). V dropped 1 base and J dropped 4 bases, with 13 bases sitting between them. The CDR3 DNA sequence: TGTGCCAGCAGCCAAGGACAGCTAATTTCCTATGGCTACACCTTC. Its protein product is CASSQGQLISYGYTF. The variable domain in full, with the rest retrieved from reference TRBV3-1 and TRBJ1-2, is DTAVSQTPKYLVTQMGNDKSIKCEQNLGHDTMYWYKQDSKKFLKIMFSYNNKELIINETVPNRFSPKSPDKAHLNLHINSLELGDSAVYFCASSQGQLISYGYTFGSGTRLTVV.